This TCR beta chain was sequenced for a study of beta chain features in type 1 diabetes. Whole-study findings and limits: Shortening that was moderate but significant affected the TCRB CDR3s of Type 1 diabetes patients in all four CD4+ subsets.

Since all of the isolated RNA was reverse transcribed, expressed TCRB transcripts were what got sequenced. Profiled with immunoSEQ multiplex PCR; TCRdb holds only in-frame clones, not every one. The sample shows 680,000 or so clones, 10% to 15% of them seen only once. Note on this clone: Its antigen is currently unknown.

The V gene's germline CDR1 is SEHNR and CDR2 FQNEAQ (reference sequence). Between the trimmed V and J ends, which lost 1 base and 7 bases, there was a span of 16 bases. CDR3 length: 15 residues. This sequence joins TRBV7-9 and TRBJ1-2; D possibly corresponds to TRBD1 (5 bases). The clonotype was recovered from a man younger than 35 with type 1 diabetes. The specimen sequenced was naive CD4+ T cells from blood. The DNA for the CDR3 is TGTGCCAGCAGCTTAGATTGGGGGTCCCCTTTTGGCTACACCTTC. This codes for CASSLDWGSPFGYTF.